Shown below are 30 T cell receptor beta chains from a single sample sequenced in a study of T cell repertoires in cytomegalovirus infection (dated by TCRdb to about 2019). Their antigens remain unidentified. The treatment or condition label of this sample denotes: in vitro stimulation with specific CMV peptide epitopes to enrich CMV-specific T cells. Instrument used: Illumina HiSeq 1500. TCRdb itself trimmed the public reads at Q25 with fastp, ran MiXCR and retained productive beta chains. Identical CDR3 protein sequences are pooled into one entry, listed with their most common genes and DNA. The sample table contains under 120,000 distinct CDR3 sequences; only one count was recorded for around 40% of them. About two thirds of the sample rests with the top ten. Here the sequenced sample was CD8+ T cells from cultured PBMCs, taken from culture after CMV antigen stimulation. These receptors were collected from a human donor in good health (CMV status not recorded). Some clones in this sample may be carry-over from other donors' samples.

This chain's CDR3 is CASRKGQESLVHEQYF. In nucleotides, the CDR3 is TGTGCCAGCAGGAAGGGTCAGGAAAGTTTGGTCCACGAGCAGTACTTC. This chain uses TRBV2 with TRBJ2-7; D is uncertain. The CDR3 extends over 16 amino acids. V shed 6 bases and J shed 5 bases, with 23 bases lying between them. Germline CDR1 SNHLY, CDR2 FYNNEI.

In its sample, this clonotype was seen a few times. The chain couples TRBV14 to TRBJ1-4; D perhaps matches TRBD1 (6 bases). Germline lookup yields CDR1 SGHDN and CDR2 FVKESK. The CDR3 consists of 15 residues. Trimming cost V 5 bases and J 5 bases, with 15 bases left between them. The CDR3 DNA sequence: TGTGCCAGCAGCGGGACACGTAGTGTAAATGAAAAACTGTTTTTT. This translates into CASSGTRSVNEKLFF.

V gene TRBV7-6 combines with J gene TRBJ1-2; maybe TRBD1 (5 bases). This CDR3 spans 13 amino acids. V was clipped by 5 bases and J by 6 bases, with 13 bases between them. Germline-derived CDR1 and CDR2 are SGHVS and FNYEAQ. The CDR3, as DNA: TGTGCCAGCAGCACCCCCGGGGGTAATGGCTACACCTTC. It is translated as CASSTPGGNGYTF. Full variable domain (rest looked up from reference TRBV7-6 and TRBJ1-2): GAGVSQSPRYKVTKRGQDVALRCDPISGHVSLYWYRQALGQGPEFLTYFNYEAQQDKSGLPNDRFSAERPEGSISTLTIQRTEQRDSAMYRCASSTPGGNGYTFGSGTRLTVV.

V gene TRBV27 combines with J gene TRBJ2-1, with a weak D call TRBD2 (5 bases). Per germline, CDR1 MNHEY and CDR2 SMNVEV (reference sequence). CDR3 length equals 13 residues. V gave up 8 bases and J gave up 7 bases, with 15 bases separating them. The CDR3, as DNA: TGTGCCAGCTTCGGCCTGACGGGGAATGAGCAGTTCTTC. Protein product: CASFGLTGNEQFF.

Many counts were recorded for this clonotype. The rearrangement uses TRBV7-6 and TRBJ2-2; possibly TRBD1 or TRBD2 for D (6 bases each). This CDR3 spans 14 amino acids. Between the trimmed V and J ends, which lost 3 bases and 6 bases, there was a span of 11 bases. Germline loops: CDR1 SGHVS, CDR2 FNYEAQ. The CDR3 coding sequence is TGTGCCAGCAGCTTTATAGGGGGGCCCGGGGAGCTGTTTTTT. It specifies CASSFIGGPGELFF.

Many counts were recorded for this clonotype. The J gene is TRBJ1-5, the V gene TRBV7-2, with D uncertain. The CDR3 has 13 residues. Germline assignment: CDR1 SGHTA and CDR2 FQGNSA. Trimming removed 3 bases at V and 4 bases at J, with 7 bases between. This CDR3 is CASSLGINQPQHF. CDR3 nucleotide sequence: TGTGCCAGCAGCTTGGGGATAAATCAGCCCCAGCATTTT.

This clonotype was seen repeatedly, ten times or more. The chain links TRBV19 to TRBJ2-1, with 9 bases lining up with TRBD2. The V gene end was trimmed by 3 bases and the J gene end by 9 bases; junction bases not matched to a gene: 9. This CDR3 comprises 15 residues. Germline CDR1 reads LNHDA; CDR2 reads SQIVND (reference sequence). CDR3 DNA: TGTGCCAGTAGTATCTCGGCTAGCGGGGTTACTGAGCAGTTCTTC. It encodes CASSISASGVTEQFF.

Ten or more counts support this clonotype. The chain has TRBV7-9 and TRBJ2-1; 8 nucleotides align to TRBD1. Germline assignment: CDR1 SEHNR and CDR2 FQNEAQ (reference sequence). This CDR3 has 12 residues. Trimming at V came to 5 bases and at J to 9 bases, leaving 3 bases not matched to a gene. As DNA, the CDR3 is TGTGCCAGCAGCCCCGGACAGGGTGAGCAGTTCTTC. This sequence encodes CASSPGQGEQFF. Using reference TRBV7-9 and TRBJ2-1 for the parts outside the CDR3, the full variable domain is DTGVSQNPRHKITKRGQNVTFRCDPISEHNRLYWYRQTLGQGPEFLTYFQNEAQLEKSRLLSDRFSAERPKGSFSTLEIQRTEQGDSAMYLCASSPGQGEQFFGPGTRLTVL.

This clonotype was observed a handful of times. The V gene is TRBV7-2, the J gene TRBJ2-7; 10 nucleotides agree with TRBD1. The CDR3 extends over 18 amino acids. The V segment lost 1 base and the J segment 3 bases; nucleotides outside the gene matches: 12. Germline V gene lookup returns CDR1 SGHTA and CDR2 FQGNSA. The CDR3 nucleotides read TGTGCCAGCAGCTTAGTACGACAGGGGGCGGCTGGGGACTACGAGCAGTACTTC. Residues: CASSLVRQGAAGDYEQYF.

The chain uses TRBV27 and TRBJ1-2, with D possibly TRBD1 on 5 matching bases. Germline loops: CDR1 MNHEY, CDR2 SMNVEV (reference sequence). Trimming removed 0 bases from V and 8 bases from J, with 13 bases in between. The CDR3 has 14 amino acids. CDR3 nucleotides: TGTGCCAGCAGTTTATCGGCAGGGAAAAACGGCTACACCTTC. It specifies CASSLSAGKNGYTF.

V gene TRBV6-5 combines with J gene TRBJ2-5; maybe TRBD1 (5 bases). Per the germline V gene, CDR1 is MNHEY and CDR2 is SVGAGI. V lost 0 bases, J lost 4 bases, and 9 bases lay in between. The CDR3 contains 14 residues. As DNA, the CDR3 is TGTGCCAGCAGTTACTCTCTGGGGCGAGAGACCCAGTACTTC. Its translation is CASSYSLGRETQYF.

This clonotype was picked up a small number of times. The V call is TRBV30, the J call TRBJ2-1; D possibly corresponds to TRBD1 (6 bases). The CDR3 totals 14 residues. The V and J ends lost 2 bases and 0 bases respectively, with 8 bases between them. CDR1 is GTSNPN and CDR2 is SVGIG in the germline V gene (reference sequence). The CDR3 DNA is TGTGCCTGGAGTTCGGACAGCTCCTACAATGAGCAGTTCTTC. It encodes CAWSSDSSYNEQFF.

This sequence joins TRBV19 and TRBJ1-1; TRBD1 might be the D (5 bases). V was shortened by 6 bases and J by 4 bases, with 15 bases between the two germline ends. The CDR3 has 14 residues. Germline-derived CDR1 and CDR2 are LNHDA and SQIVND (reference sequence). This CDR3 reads CASRLQGGTTEAFF. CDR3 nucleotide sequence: TGTGCCAGTAGACTTCAGGGAGGGACCACTGAAGCTTTCTTT.

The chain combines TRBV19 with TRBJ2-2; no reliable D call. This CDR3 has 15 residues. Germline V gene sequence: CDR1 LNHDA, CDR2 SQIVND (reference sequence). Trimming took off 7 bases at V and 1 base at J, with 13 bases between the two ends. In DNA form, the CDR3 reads TGTGCCAGTATCCCTAAACGACAGAACACCGGGGAGCTGTTTTTT. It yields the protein CASIPKRQNTGELFF.

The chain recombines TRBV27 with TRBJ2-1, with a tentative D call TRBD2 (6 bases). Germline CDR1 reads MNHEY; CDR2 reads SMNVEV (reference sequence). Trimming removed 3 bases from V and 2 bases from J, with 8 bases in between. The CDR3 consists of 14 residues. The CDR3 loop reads CASSFGGAYNEQFF. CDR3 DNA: TGTGCCAGCAGTTTCGGGGGTGCCTACAATGAGCAGTTCTTC.

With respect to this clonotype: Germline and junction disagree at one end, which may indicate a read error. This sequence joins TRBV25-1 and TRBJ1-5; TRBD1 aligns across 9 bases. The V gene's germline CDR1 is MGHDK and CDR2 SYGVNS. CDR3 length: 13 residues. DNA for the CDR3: TGTGCCAGCAGTACAGGGGGCAATCTGCCCCAGCATTTT. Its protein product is CASSTGGNLPQHF. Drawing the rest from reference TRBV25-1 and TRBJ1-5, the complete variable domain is EADIYQTPRYLVIGTGKKITLECSQTMGHDKMYWYQQDPGMELHLIHYSYGVNSTEKGDLSSESTVSRIRTEHFPLTLESARPSHTSQYLCASSTGGNLPQHFGDGTRLSIL.

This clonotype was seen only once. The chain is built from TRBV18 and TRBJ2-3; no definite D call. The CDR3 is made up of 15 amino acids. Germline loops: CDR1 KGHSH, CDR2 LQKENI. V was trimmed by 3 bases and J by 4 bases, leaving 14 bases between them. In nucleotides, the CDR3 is TGTGCCAGCTCACCCTACGAGGTCCCGGCAGATACGCAGTATTTT. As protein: CASSPYEVPADTQYF.

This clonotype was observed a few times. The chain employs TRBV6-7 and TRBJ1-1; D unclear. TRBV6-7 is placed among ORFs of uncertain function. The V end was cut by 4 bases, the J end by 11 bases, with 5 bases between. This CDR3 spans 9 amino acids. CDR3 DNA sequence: TGTGCCAGCAGTTCGACTGCTTTCTTT. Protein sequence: CASSSTAFF.

CDR3: CASSLVSGDPANTGELFF. In DNA form, the CDR3 reads TGTGCCAGCAGTTTAGTAAGCGGGGACCCAGCGAACACCGGGGAGCTGTTTTTT. This sequence joins TRBV12-3 or TRBV12-4 and TRBJ2-2; TRBD2 aligns across 7 bases. This CDR3 has 18 amino acids. The ends lost 1 base at V and 0 bases at J; junction bases unmatched: 8.

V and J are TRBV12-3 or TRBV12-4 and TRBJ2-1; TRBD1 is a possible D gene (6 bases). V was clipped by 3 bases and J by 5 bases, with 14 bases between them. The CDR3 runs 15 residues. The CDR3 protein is CASSFRDTLDNEQFF. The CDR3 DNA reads TGTGCCAGCAGTTTCCGGGACACCCTCGACAATGAGCAGTTCTTC.

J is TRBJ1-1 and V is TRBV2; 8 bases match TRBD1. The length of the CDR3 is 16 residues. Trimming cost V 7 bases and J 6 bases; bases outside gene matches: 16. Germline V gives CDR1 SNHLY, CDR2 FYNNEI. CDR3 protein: CASTLAMDRVYAEAFF. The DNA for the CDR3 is TGTGCCAGCACCCTCGCGATGGACAGGGTCTACGCTGAAGCTTTCTTT.

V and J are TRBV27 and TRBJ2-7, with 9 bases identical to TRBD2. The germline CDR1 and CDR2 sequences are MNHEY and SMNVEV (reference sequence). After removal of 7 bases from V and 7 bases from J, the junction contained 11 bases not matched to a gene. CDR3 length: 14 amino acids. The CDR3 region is CASTQGAGGREQYF. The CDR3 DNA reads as TGTGCCAGCACCCAAGGGGCGGGGGGGCGGGAGCAGTACTTC.

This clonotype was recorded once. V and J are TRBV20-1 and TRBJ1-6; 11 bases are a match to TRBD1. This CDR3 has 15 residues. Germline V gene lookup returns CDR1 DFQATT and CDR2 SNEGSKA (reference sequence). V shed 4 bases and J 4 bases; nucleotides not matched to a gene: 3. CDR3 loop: CSAKGDRGYNSPLHF. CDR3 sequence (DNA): TGCAGTGCTAAAGGGGACAGGGGGTATAATTCACCCCTCCACTTT.

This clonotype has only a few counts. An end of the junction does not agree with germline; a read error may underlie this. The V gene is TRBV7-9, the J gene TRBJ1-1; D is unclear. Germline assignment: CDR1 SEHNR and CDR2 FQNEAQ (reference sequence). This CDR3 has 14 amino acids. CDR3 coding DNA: TGCTCATCCAGGCCAGGCCTGGTGAACACTGAAGCTTTCTTT. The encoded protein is CSSRPGLVNTEAFF.

CDR3 in amino acids: CAWTLGHSADNEQFF. The DNA for the CDR3 is TGTGCCTGGACCCTTGGACACAGTGCAGACAATGAGCAGTTCTTC. The gene calls are TRBV30 and TRBJ2-1; D perhaps matches TRBD1 (5 bases). The germline V and J ends were trimmed by 4 bases and 5 bases, with 18 bases remaining between them. Germline V lookup: CDR1 GTSNPN, CDR2 SVGIG (reference sequence). This CDR3 contains 15 residues.

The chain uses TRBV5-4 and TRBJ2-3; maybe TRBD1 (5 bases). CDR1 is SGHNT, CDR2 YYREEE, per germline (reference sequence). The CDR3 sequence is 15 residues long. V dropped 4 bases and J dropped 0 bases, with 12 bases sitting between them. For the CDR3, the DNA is TGTGCCAGCAGCGACAGAGCGACTAGCACAGATACGCAGTATTTT. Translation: CASSDRATSTDTQYF.

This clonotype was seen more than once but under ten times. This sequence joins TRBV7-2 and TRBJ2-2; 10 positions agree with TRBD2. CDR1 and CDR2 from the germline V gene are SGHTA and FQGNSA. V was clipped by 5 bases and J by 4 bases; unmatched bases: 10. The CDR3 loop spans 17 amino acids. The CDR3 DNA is TGTGCCAGCAGCACCTATCACGGGACTAGCGTCACCGGGGAGCTGTTTTTT. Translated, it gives CASSTYHGTSVTGELFF.

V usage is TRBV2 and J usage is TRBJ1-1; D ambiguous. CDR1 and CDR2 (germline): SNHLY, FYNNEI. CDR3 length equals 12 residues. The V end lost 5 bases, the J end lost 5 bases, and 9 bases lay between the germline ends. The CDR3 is CASSQPRTEAFF. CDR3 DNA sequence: TGTGCCAGCAGTCAACCGAGGACTGAAGCTTTCTTT.

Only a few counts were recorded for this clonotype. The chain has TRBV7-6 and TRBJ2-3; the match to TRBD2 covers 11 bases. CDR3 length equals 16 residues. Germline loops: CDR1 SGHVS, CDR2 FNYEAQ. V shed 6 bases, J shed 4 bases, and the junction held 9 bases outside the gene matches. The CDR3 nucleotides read TGTGCCAGCAGTCGTCCTAGCGGGGGGAGCTCAGATACGCAGTATTTT. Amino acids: CASSRPSGGSSDTQYF.

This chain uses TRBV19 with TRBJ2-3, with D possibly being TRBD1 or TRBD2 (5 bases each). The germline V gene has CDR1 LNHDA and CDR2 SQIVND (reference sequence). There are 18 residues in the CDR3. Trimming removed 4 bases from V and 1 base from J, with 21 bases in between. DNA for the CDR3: TGTGCCAGTAGTACACGAGGGACGAGGGGCCTTCGCACAGATACGCAGTATTTT. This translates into CASSTRGTRGLRTDTQYF.